The 25 T cell receptor beta chains presented below share a single source sample, sequenced in a study of CD8+ T cells in alopecia areata. After isolation, RNA underwent reverse transcription to generate cDNA as the sequencing template. The assay was immunoSEQ multiplex PCR, and TCRdb's table has in-frame clones only and misses some. The data contain some 150,000 clones, 50% to 65% of them singletons. The sample was CD8+ T cells sorted from blood, taken at week 0. The receptors shown here come from a human donor with alopecia areata.

This clone was detected once. V and J are TRBV5-6 and TRBJ2-3, with D possibly matching TRBD1 (6 bases). Germline CDR1 is SGHDT and CDR2 is YYEEEE. With 8 bases removed from V and 4 bases from J, the gap between germline ends came to 17 bases. This CDR3 region has 14 residues. The CDR3 coding sequence is TGTGCCAGTTCACCAGGGGATCGAGCAGATACGCAGTATTTT. This sequence encodes CASSPGDRADTQYF.

CDR3 loop: CSVEVGSNYGYTF. The DNA for the CDR3 is TGCAGCGTTGAAGTGGGATCAAACTATGGCTACACCTTC. The V call is TRBV29-1, the J call TRBJ1-2; no definite D call. This CDR3 spans 13 amino acids. The V end was cut by 1 base, the J end by 2 bases, with 8 bases between. The germline V gene encodes CDR1 SQVTM and CDR2 ANQGSEA.

The chain couples TRBV27 to TRBJ2-7; a weak D match, TRBD2 (6 bases). V shed 3 bases and J shed 2 bases, with 11 bases lying between them. CDR1 is MNHEY, CDR2 SMNVEV, per germline (reference sequence). This CDR3 has 14 residues. The CDR3 nucleotides are TGTGCCAGCAGTTTGAGGGCGGGGCCCTACGAGCAGTACTTC. Amino acids: CASSLRAGPYEQYF.

The V and J genes are TRBV7-3 and TRBJ2-5; 8 bases are a match to TRBD1. CDR3 length: 15 residues. V was pared by 5 bases and J by 1 base, with 6 bases of the junction left unmatched. Germline assignment: CDR1 SGHTA and CDR2 FQGTGA. The CDR3: CASSPGGGFQETQYF. The CDR3, as DNA: TGTGCCAGCAGCCCAGGGGGCGGATTCCAAGAGACCCAGTACTTC.

The J gene is TRBJ1-2, the V gene TRBV29-1; 11 bases are shared with TRBD1. V gave up 6 bases and J gave up 0 bases; unmatched junction bases: 6. Germline values: CDR1 SQVTM, CDR2 ANQGSEA. The CDR3 is made up of 15 amino acids. In nucleotides, the CDR3 is TGCAGCGTCTCCGGGACAGGGGGATCTAACTATGGCTACACCTTC. Protein sequence: CSVSGTGGSNYGYTF.

The chain combines TRBV19 with TRBJ1-6, with TRBD1 as a possible D gene (6 bases). CDR3 length: 15 residues. V lost 7 bases and J lost 8, with 18 bases in between. The germline gives CDR1 LNHDA, CDR2 SQIVND (reference sequence). Here the CDR3 reads CASTPRGRTDSPLHF. DNA for the CDR3: TGTGCCAGTACCCCTCGGGGGCGGACCGATTCACCCCTCCACTTT.

The rearrangement joins TRBV7-9 to TRBJ1-6; perhaps TRBD1 as D (6 bases). Trimming shortened V by 5 bases and J by 10 bases, and 15 bases separated the two germline ends. This CDR3 region has 14 residues. CDR1 is SEHNR and CDR2 is FQNEAQ in the germline V gene (reference sequence). In DNA, the CDR3 is TGTGCCAGCAGCCAACAGGGACGAGACTCACCCCTCCACTTT. Its translation: CASSQQGRDSPLHF.

CDR3 residues: CASSWRDRDIEQYF. The CDR3 DNA reads TGTGCCAGCAGTTGGAGGGACAGAGACATCGAGCAGTACTTC. The chain links TRBV28 to TRBJ2-7; weak D call: TRBD1 (7 bases). This CDR3 comprises 14 residues. Germline values: CDR1 MDHEN, CDR2 SYDVKM. V dropped 4 bases and J dropped 6 bases, with 16 bases sitting between them.

The rearrangement joins TRBV12-5 to TRBJ2-1; D is perhaps TRBD1 (6 bases). Trimming shortened V by 6 bases and J by 6 bases, and 15 bases separated the two germline ends. Germline values: CDR1 LGHNT, CDR2 FRNRAP. The CDR3 sequence is 14 residues long. CDR3 in DNA: TGTGCTAGTGGGGTTGGGGGCACTTCCAATGAGCAGTTCTTC. The encoded protein is CASGVGGTSNEQFF.

J is TRBJ1-2 and V is TRBV30, with a possible D match to TRBD1 (5 bases). The CDR3 covers 13 residues. Trimming took off 2 bases at V and 4 bases at J, with 11 bases between the two ends. The germline V gene encodes CDR1 GTSNPN and CDR2 SVGIG (reference sequence). The CDR3 bases are TGTGCCTGGAGTTCGGGACCGACCTATGGCTACACCTTC. It translates to CAWSSGPTYGYTF.

V usage is TRBV27 and J usage is TRBJ2-7; D might be TRBD2 (6 bases). Germline V gene lookup returns CDR1 MNHEY and CDR2 SMNVEV (reference sequence). Trimming removed 6 bases from V and 6 bases from J, with 12 bases in between. The CDR3 covers 12 residues. The CDR3 sequence: CASSHGGAEQYF. The CDR3, as DNA: TGTGCCAGCAGCCATGGAGGGGCCGAGCAGTACTTC.

The chain uses TRBV29-1 and TRBJ1-2; 7 bases align to TRBD1. Germline CDR1 and CDR2: SQVTM and ANQGSEA. The CDR3 runs 12 residues. V lost 7 bases and J lost 6; bases outside the gene matches: 8. This CDR3 reads CSARDRDDGYTF. The CDR3, as DNA: TGCAGCGCTAGAGACAGGGACGATGGCTACACCTTC.

This rearrangement joins TRBV30 to TRBJ1-1; 7 bases map to TRBD1. Trimming at V came to 2 bases and at J to 5 bases, leaving 5 bases not matched to a gene. Germline CDR1 reads GTSNPN; CDR2 reads SVGIG (reference sequence). This CDR3 spans 13 amino acids. The CDR3 DNA reads TGTGCCTGGAGTCCAACGACAGGGACTGAAGCTTTCTTT. Its protein product is CAWSPTTGTEAFF.

This clone was detected a few times. V gene TRBV6-5 combines with J gene TRBJ2-1, with 11 positions matching TRBD2. V was pared by 7 bases and J by 4 bases, with 6 bases of the junction left unmatched. The CDR3 has 15 amino acids. Looked up from germline, CDR1 is MNHEY and CDR2 is SVGAGI. CDR3 nucleotides: TGTGCCAGCAAGACCGGGACTAGCGGATACAATGAGCAGTTCTTC. Its translation is CASKTGTSGYNEQFF.

The chain uses TRBV5-6 and TRBJ2-7; TRBD2 agrees at 7 bases. This CDR3 has 13 residues. Germline V gene lookup returns CDR1 SGHDT and CDR2 YYEEEE. The V gene end was trimmed by 4 bases and the J gene end by 0 bases; junction bases not matched to a gene: 1. CDR3 sequence (DNA): TGTGCCAGCAGCGGGACTATCTCCTACGAGCAGTACTTC. Translated: CASSGTISYEQYF.

The chain links TRBV7-2 to TRBJ1-2; D is unclear. Germline V gives CDR1 SGHTA, CDR2 FQGNSA. V lost 6 bases and J lost 0, with 23 bases in between. This CDR3 is built from 18 residues. In nucleotides, the CDR3 is TGTGCCAGCAGTAATGCCCGGAGAACAAGCGCCCCTAACTATGGCTACACCTTC. Encoded protein: CASSNARRTSAPNYGYTF.

This clone showed up just a few times. The chain is built from TRBV7-2 and TRBJ2-3; tentatively, D is TRBD1 (5 bases). The CDR3 covers 18 residues. Trimming stripped 5 bases from V and 2 bases from J, with 23 bases between. Per germline, CDR1 SGHTA and CDR2 FQGNSA. The CDR3 is CASSMSLIMTDLTDTQYF. DNA for the CDR3: TGTGCCAGCAGCATGTCCCTGATTATGACAGACCTCACAGATACGCAGTATTTT.

The J gene is TRBJ2-7, the V gene TRBV13; D is possibly TRBD2 (5 bases). The ends were cut back, 4 bases at V and 2 bases at J, with 6 bases in the middle. Germline V gives CDR1 PRHDT, CDR2 FYEKMQ (reference sequence). The CDR3 extends over 12 amino acids. In DNA, the CDR3 is TGTGCCAGCAGCTGGGGAGCCTACGAGCAGTACTTC. This encodes CASSWGAYEQYF.

The gene calls are TRBV7-2 and TRBJ2-1; D possibly corresponds to TRBD1 (6 bases). CDR3 length equals 15 residues. Germline V gene sequence: CDR1 SGHTA, CDR2 FQGNSA. Trimming took off 4 bases at V and 2 bases at J, with 12 bases between the two ends. The CDR3 DNA is TGTGCCAGCAGCTCTACGGACAGAGCCTACAATGAGCAGTTCTTC. It is translated as CASSSTDRAYNEQFF.

This clone was detected only a few times. The rearrangement joins TRBV23-1 to TRBJ1-1; D unresolved. TRBV23-1 is an open reading frame whose function is uncertain. The CDR3 sequence is 11 residues long. V lost 6 bases, J lost 7 bases, and 9 bases lay in between. CDR3 sequence: CASSLINEAFF. CDR3 in DNA: TGCGCCAGCAGCTTAATCAATGAAGCTTTCTTT.

About this clone: Additional DNA sequences in this sample encode the identical CDR3. The V and J genes are TRBV5-1 and TRBJ2-1, with a tentative D call TRBD1 (6 bases). Trimming removed 0 bases at V and 7 bases at J, with 11 bases between. CDR3 length: 14 amino acids. Germline loops: CDR1 SGHRS, CDR2 YFSETQ. CDR3 DNA sequence: TGCGCCAGCAGCTTGGCCAAGGGGGAGAATGAGCAGTTCTTC. It specifies CASSLAKGENEQFF.

The J gene is TRBJ2-6, the V gene TRBV30; D is uncertain. This CDR3 is built from 11 residues. CDR1 and CDR2 from the germline V gene are GTSNPN and SVGIG (reference sequence). Trimming took 2 bases from V and 8 from J, leaving 4 bases between them. CDR3 nucleotide sequence: TGTGCCTGGAGTAACCCCAACGTCCTGACTTTC. Protein: CAWSNPNVLTF.

The chain couples TRBV30 to TRBJ2-3; D may be TRBD1 (6 bases). Trimming removed 2 bases at V and 0 bases at J, with 12 bases between. CDR1 and CDR2 (germline): GTSNPN, SVGIG (reference sequence). This CDR3 has 15 amino acids. The CDR3 coding sequence is TGTGCCTGGAGTCTCGGACAGATAAGCACAGATACGCAGTATTTT. This gives the protein CAWSLGQISTDTQYF.

The rearrangement links TRBV30 to TRBJ2-3; 7 bases are shared with TRBD2. The CDR3 has 15 residues. V was pared by 5 bases and J by 0 bases, with 8 bases of the junction left unmatched. Germline CDR1 is GTSNPN and CDR2 is SVGIG (reference sequence). The CDR3 loop reads CAWGHGAGSTDTQYF. Here the CDR3 DNA reads TGTGCCTGGGGGCACGGAGCGGGGAGCACAGATACGCAGTATTTT.

This clone occurred a few times. The rearrangement joins TRBV6-6 to TRBJ1-5; no clear D gene. The V end was cut by 7 bases, the J end by 4 bases, with 11 bases between. The germline CDR1 and CDR2 sequences are MNHNY and SVGAGI (reference sequence). CDR3 length equals 13 residues. In DNA, the CDR3 is TGTGCCAGCACCCCGGGTGGGAATCAGCCCCAGCATTTT. This codes for CASTPGGNQPQHF.